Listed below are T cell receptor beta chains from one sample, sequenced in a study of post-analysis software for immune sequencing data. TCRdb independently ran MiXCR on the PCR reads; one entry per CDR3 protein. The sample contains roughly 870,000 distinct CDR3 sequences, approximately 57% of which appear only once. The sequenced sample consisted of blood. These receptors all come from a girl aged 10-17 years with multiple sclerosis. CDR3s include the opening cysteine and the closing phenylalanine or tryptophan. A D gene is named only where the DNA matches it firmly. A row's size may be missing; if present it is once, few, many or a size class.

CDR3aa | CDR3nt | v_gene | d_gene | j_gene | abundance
CASGGRGGSAYEQYF | TGTGCCAGCGGCGGCAGGGGAGGATCGGCCTACGAGCAGTACTTC | TRBV7-9 | NA | TRBJ2-7 | few
CASSNGLAGVYYEQYF | TGCGCCAGCAGCAACGGACTAGCGGGAGTATACTACGAGCAGTACTTC | TRBV5-1 | TRBD2 | TRBJ2-7 | NA
CASSLAGWYRKKQIYNEQFF | TGCGCCAGCAGCTTGGCCGGGTGGTACAGAAAGAAACAAATTTACAATGAGCAGTTCTTC | TRBV5-1 | NA | TRBJ2-1 | NA
CSATEKLAGTLYNEQFF | TGCAGTGCTACAGAAAAACTAGCGGGGACCCTCTACAATGAGCAGTTCTTC | TRBV20-1 | TRBD2 | TRBJ2-1 | NA
CASSYRQGLSGANVLTF | TGTGCCAGCAGTTACAGACAGGGTTTATCTGGGGCCAACGTCCTGACTTTC | TRBV6-5 | TRBD1 | TRBJ2-6 | NA
CSARGGSSGSTYEQYF | TGCAGTGCTAGAGGGGGAAGTAGCGGGAGTACCTACGAGCAGTACTTC | TRBV20-1 | TRBD2 | TRBJ2-7 | once
CASSLEGTEYNSPLHF | TGTGCCAGCAGCTTAGAGGGGACAGAATATAATTCACCCCTCCACTTT | TRBV11-2 | TRBD1 | TRBJ1-6 | few
CSVAAGDREPNYGYTF | TGCAGCGTTGCGGCCGGGGACAGGGAACCTAACTATGGCTACACCTTC | TRBV29-1 | TRBD1 | TRBJ1-2 | few
CASSYSFSTEQYF | TGTGCCAGCAGTTACTCGTTTAGTACCGAGCAGTACTTC | TRBV6-5 | NA | TRBJ2-7 | NA
CASSQEDRGYEQYF | TGTGCCAGCAGCCAAGAGGACAGAGGCTACGAGCAGTACTTC | TRBV3-1 | NA | TRBJ2-7 | once
CASSRTGFRGYTF | TGTGCCAGCAGTCGGACAGGGTTTCGAGGCTACACCTTC | TRBV2 | TRBD1 | TRBJ1-2 | few
CAGSRQGQETQYF | TGTGCCGGCAGCCGACAGGGCCAAGAGACCCAGTACTTC | TRBV7-9 | TRBD1 | TRBJ2-5 | NA
CASSLERDPYEQYF | TGTGCCAGCAGCTTAGAGCGGGACCCCTACGAGCAGTACTTC | TRBV7-6 | TRBD2 | TRBJ2-7 | few
CASGGGGGNEQFF | TGCGCCAGCGGTGGGGGCGGGGGCAATGAGCAGTTCTTC | TRBV5-1 | NA | TRBJ2-1 | NA
CSASRLAGERSDTQYF | TGCAGTGCTAGTCGCTTAGCGGGAGAAAGATCAGATACGCAGTATTTT | TRBV20-1 | TRBD2 | TRBJ2-3 | NA
CASSTKMGGAGTEAFF | TGTGCCAGCTCAACGAAGATGGGGGGGGCCGGCACTGAAGCTTTCTTT | TRBV18 | NA | TRBJ1-1 | NA
CASSAGTLGGNEQFF | TGTGCCAGCAGCGCCGGGACTCTGGGGGGGAATGAGCAGTTCTTC | TRBV9 | TRBD2 | TRBJ2-1 | NA
CSARADRGQETQYF | TGCAGTGCTAGAGCTGACAGGGGCCAAGAGACCCAGTACTTC | TRBV20-1 | TRBD1 | TRBJ2-5 | few
CSVEGGRWSYNEQFF | TGCAGCGTTGAAGGCGGGAGATGGTCCTACAATGAGCAGTTCTTC | TRBV29-1 | TRBD2 | TRBJ2-1 | NA
CASSLARALAGGGFMYNEQFF | TGTGCCAGCAGCTTAGCGAGGGCACTAGCGGGGGGCGGGTTTATGTACAATGAGCAGTTCTTC | TRBV7-2 | TRBD2 | TRBJ2-1 | NA
CSASRLAGGLIDTQYF | TGCAGTGCTAGTCGTCTAGCGGGGGGACTTATAGATACGCAGTATTTT | TRBV20-1 | TRBD2 | TRBJ2-3 | NA
CSARLAQGNQPQHF | TGCAGTGCTAGACTTGCCCAGGGAAATCAGCCCCAGCATTTT | TRBV20-1 | NA | TRBJ1-5 | few
CSAGPLLRNTEAFF | TGCAGCGCCGGACCCCTCTTACGGAACACTGAAGCTTTCTTT | TRBV29-1 | NA | TRBJ1-1 | NA
CASSLVTGDIYGYTF | TGTGCCAGCAGTCTCGTTACAGGGGATATCTATGGCTACACCTTC | TRBV6-5 | TRBD1 | TRBJ1-2 | once
CAISEPGPGYEQYF | TGTGCCATCAGTGAGCCGGGTCCGGGCTACGAGCAGTACTTC | TRBV10-3 | NA | TRBJ2-7 | NA
CASSANLYEQYF | TGTGCCAGCAGCGCCAACCTCTACGAGCAGTACTTC | TRBV5-6 | NA | TRBJ2-7 | NA
CSVRGTSGNTDTQYF | TGCAGCGTAAGGGGGACTAGCGGTAACACAGATACGCAGTATTTT | TRBV29-1 | TRBD2 | TRBJ2-3 | few
CASSPPPGTGVPYEQYF | TGTGCCAGCAGTCCCCCCCCCGGGACAGGGGTCCCCTACGAGCAGTACTTC | TRBV6-1 | TRBD1 | TRBJ2-7 | NA
CSVWTRTNYGYTF | TGCAGCGTTTGGACACGAACTAACTATGGCTACACCTTC | TRBV29-1 | NA | TRBJ1-2 | NA
CSVAKTGAYYEQYF | TGCAGCGTTGCGAAGACAGGGGCCTACTACGAGCAGTACTTC | TRBV29-1 | TRBD1 | TRBJ2-7 | few
CASSLDSSNSKEKLFF | TGCGCCAGCAGCTTGGACAGCAGTAATTCCAAAGAAAAACTGTTTTTT | TRBV5-1 | NA | TRBJ1-4 | NA
CSVADRGLYGYTF | TGCAGCGTAGCCGACAGGGGTCTCTATGGCTACACCTTC | TRBV29-1 | TRBD1 | TRBJ1-2 | many
CASSRRRVYEQYF | TGTGCCAGCAGCCGACGAAGAGTATACGAGCAGTACTTC | TRBV6-2/TRBV6-3 | NA | TRBJ2-7 | NA
CSAWDGSGFNYGYTF | TGCAGCGCATGGGACGGCTCGGGTTTTAACTATGGCTACACCTTC | TRBV29-1 | NA | TRBJ1-2 | NA
CASSPGSAGGKTQYF | TGTGCCAGCAGCCCCGGGTCAGCGGGGGGCAAGACCCAGTACTTC | TRBV12-3/TRBV12-4 | TRBD2 | TRBJ2-5 | NA
CASSGGGRINTEAFF | TGTGCCAGCTCAGGGGGAGGGAGAATAAACACTGAAGCTTTCTTT | TRBV18 | NA | TRBJ1-1 | NA
CASRGLNTDTQYF | TGTGCCAGCAGGGGACTAAACACAGATACGCAGTATTTT | TRBV27 | TRBD2 | TRBJ2-3 | NA
CAWRQGQETQYF | TGTGCCTGGAGACAGGGCCAAGAGACCCAGTACTTC | TRBV30 | NA | TRBJ2-5 | few
CSARRRAEDTQYF | TGCAGTGCTAGACGGAGGGCGGAAGATACGCAGTATTTT | TRBV20-1 | NA | TRBJ2-3 | few
CSVIQGSVYEQYF | TGCAGCGTTATACAGGGTTCTGTTTACGAGCAGTACTTC | TRBV29-1 | NA | TRBJ2-7 | NA
CSRIDRGETQYF | TGCAGCAGGATTGACAGGGGCGAGACCCAGTACTTC | TRBV29-1 | TRBD1 | TRBJ2-5 | NA
CSARAQGRDYGYTF | TGCAGTGCTAGAGCCCAGGGACGGGACTATGGCTACACCTTC | TRBV20-1 | NA | TRBJ1-2 | NA
CASSLGSGMSGELFF | TGCGCCAGCAGCTTGGGTAGCGGTATGAGCGGGGAGCTGTTTTTT | TRBV5-1 | NA | TRBJ2-2 | NA
CSASRGGQETQYF | TGCAGTGCTAGCCGAGGGGGACAGGAGACCCAGTACTTC | TRBV20-1 | TRBD1 | TRBJ2-5 | NA
CASRWGQAGANVLTF | TGTGCCAGCAGGTGGGGACAGGCTGGGGCCAACGTCCTGACTTTC | TRBV6-5 | TRBD1 | TRBJ2-6 | few
CASSPRGLADVPYEQYF | TGTGCCAGCAGTCCCAGGGGACTAGCGGATGTTCCCTACGAGCAGTACTTC | TRBV27 | TRBD2 | TRBJ2-7 | NA
CASTRGSYEQYF | TGTGCCAGCACCCGGGGCTCCTACGAGCAGTACTTC | TRBV7-9 | NA | TRBJ2-7 | NA
CASSQDSRGRYGYTF | TGTGCCAGCAGCCAAGACAGTAGGGGTCGATACGGCTACACCTTC | TRBV14 | NA | TRBJ1-2 | NA
CASSQDRGNYNEQYF | TGTGCCAGCAGCCAAGATCGGGGGAACTACAATGAGCAGTACTTC | TRBV14 | NA | TRBJ2-7 | NA
CASSYRTSYEQYF | TGTGCCAGCAGTTACAGAACCTCCTACGAGCAGTACTTC | TRBV6-5 | NA | TRBJ2-7 | NA
CSVQQGGYEQYF | TGCAGCGTTCAACAGGGGGGCTACGAGCAGTACTTC | TRBV29-1 | TRBD1 | TRBJ2-7 | NA
CASLKVGGEDGYTF | TGTGCCAGCCTAAAAGTTGGGGGTGAGGATGGCTACACCTTC | TRBV6-6 | NA | TRBJ1-2 | NA